This T cell receptor (beta chain) came from a study of blood T cell repertoires in COVID-19 (TCRdb year 2020). Notes on the research overall: Collaborator samples came from the United States, Italy and Spain and covered acute and convalescent phases of COVID-19. The prospective study material was composed of cDNA or gDNA derived from T cells, B-cell-depleted T cells, or PBMCs. The dataset comprised deeply sampled blood TCRbeta repertoires from subjects exposed to, actively infected with, or recovered from COVID-19. The repertoires were released in a freely available public database meant as a resource for research on the immune response to SARS-CoV-2. The samples were drawn from the first 160 participants of the ongoing ImmuneRACE study and from more than 1,000 subjects provided by 6 global collaborators. The sample metadata nearly always contained a de-identified subject ID, COVID-19 status, age in years and sex. HLA class I and class II types, where available, came from metadata supplied by the sample provider rather than from assay-based typing.

Concerning this clone itself: Its antigen target is currently unknown. It has no much larger one-base neighbor in the sample; base qualities were not kept.

What the research found in general, with its limitations: How much clinical and demographic metadata was included differed by source and by participant, and the metadata was provided uncurated.

TCRbeta CDR3 regions were amplified from genomic DNA by means of the immunoSEQ Assay, a bias-controlled multiplex PCR. On the authors' methods: The number of nucleated cells in each sample was estimated by amplification of reference gene primers within the assay. To quantify the absolute abundance of each unique TCRbeta CDR3 rearrangement, sequence reads were collapsed and filtered. Productive Simpson clonality was computed per sample as the square root of Simpson's diversity index over productive rearrangements. Here the immuneACCESS table is served through TCRdb, limited to in-frame sequences with V and J called. Missing clones are a known gap in these copies; in checked studies unresolved V genes cover under half, and the rest lacks a known reason. V and J calls and clone size are given by that table; D and trimming were obtained from the DNA. The sample table holds 150,000 or so clones, of which approximately 90% were seen once. Less than 5.5% of the sample lies in the top ten.

The CDR3 numbers 16 residues from cysteine through phenylalanine. Solely the CDR3 DNA is kept, with 48 bases framed from the first base. CDR1 is given as SNHLY and CDR2 as FYNNEI, both from the germline V gene. Trimming at the junction amounts to 7 bases on V and 3 bases on J, and the germline ends lie 21 bases apart. The collaborating institutions used their own protocols to collect whole blood in K2EDTA tubes. For TCRbeta analysis, collaborator samples were shipped as frozen whole blood, as isolated PBMCs, or as DNA extracted from either sample type. The chain was built from TRBV2 and TRBJ1-2, and perhaps TRBD1 as D gene, on 6 matching bases. The sample comprised peripheral blood. This TCR was sampled from a human donor in a cohort sampled during active COVID-19. Here is the DNA: TGTGCCAGCAACGCCTATCGGGGCAGGGGAGACTATGGCTACACCTTC. Translated, it gives CASNAYRGRGDYGYTF.